Presented here are 29 T cell receptor beta chains from one specimen sequenced in a study of identical twins. Via MiXCR, TCRdb re-called the 5' RACE reads, giving one row per CDR3 protein. Among 400,000 to 600,000 distinct CDR3 sequences listed, about 20% were seen once. The same data also contributed to another study, on yellow fever vaccine responses in identical twins.

The sequenced sample was CD4+ T cells sorted from blood. The receptors were gathered from a woman aged 18-29 years in good health.

The rearrangement links TRBV7-8 to TRBJ2-5, with 12 bases matching TRBD2. The CDR3 extends over 15 amino acids. The germline gives CDR1 SGHVS, CDR2 FQNEAQ. Trimming removed 5 bases from V and 3 bases from J; junction bases left unmatched: 4. CDR3 residues: CASSLRLAGEETQYF. In nucleotides, the CDR3 is TGTGCCAGCAGCCTGCGACTAGCGGGGGAAGAGACCCAGTACTTC.

This clonotype was detected only a few times. The chain has TRBV7-8 and TRBJ2-7, with a possible D match to TRBD2 (5 bases). Germline V CDR1 and CDR2: SGHVS, FQNEAQ. The CDR3 sequence is 19 residues long. V lost 4 bases and J 1 base, leaving 26 bases between the germline ends. The CDR3 DNA is TGTGCCAGCAGCTCCATCCCCCAAGCGAGGGATTTGAAGTCCTACGAGCAGTACTTC. Translated, it gives CASSSIPQARDLKSYEQYF. Variable domain in full (rest from reference TRBV7-8 and TRBJ2-7): GAGVSQSPRYKVAKRGQDVALRCDPISGHVSLFWYQQALGQGPEFLTYFQNEAQLDKSGLPSDRFFAERPEGSVSTLKIQRTQQEDSAVYLCASSSIPQARDLKSYEQYFGPGTRLTVT.

The V call is TRBV15, the J call TRBJ2-3, with 9 bases that match TRBD2. Trimming at V came to 6 bases and at J to 5 bases, leaving 6 bases not matched to a gene. Germline CDR1 LNHNV, CDR2 YYDKDF (reference sequence). The CDR3 length is 14 residues. In DNA form, the CDR3 reads TGTGCCACCAGGGTAGCGGGAGTTGTAGATACGCAGTATTTT. Translated: CATRVAGVVDTQYF. The variable domain in full, with the rest retrieved from reference TRBV15 and TRBJ2-3, is DAMVIQNPRYQVTQFGKPVTLSCSQTLNHNVMYWYQQKSSQAPKLLFHYYDKDFNNEADTPDNFQSRRPNTSFCFLDIRSPGLGDTAMYLCATRVAGVVDTQYFGPGTRLTVL.

This clonotype appeared once. The chain links TRBV5-1 to TRBJ2-7; D is ambiguous. The CDR3 sequence is 13 residues long. V was clipped by 0 bases and J by 2 bases, with 6 bases between them. CDR1 and CDR2 (germline): SGHRS, YFSETQ. CDR3 coding DNA: TGCGCCAGCAGCTTGGCCCTGACCTACGAGCAGTACTTC. Amino acid sequence: CASSLALTYEQYF. Filled out from reference TRBV5-1 and TRBJ2-7, the complete variable domain reads KAGVTQTPRYLIKTRGQQVTLSCSPISGHRSVSWYQQTPGQGLQFLFEYFSETQRNKGNFPGRFSGRQFSNSRSEMNVSTLELGDSALYLCASSLALTYEQYFGPGTRLTVT.

The chain combines TRBV20-1 with TRBJ2-5; TRBD2 aligns across 10 bases. The CDR3 loop spans 14 amino acids. Unmatched junction bases numbered 7, after V lost 4 bases and J lost 5 bases. Germline V lookup: CDR1 DFQATT, CDR2 SNEGSKA (reference sequence). The CDR3 spells CSATSGGAFETQYF. CDR3 sequence (DNA): TGCAGTGCTACCAGCGGGGGGGCCTTTGAGACCCAGTACTTC.

There are a few counts of this clonotype. The chain's CDR3 is CASSAINRDRDEQFF. In DNA form, the CDR3 reads TGTGCCAGCAGCGCAATTAACCGGGACAGGGATGAGCAGTTCTTC. This sequence joins TRBV9 and TRBJ2-1; TRBD1 matches at 9 bases. The germline CDR1 and CDR2 sequences are SGDLS and YYNGEE. V was pared by 3 bases and J by 8 bases, with 9 bases of the junction left unmatched. The CDR3 sequence is 15 residues long. The variable domain in full, completed from reference TRBV9 and TRBJ2-1, reads DSGVTQTPKHLITATGQRVTLRCSPRSGDLSVYWYQQSLDQGLQFLIQYYNGEERAKGNILERFSAQQFPDLHSELNLSSLELGDSALYFCASSAINRDRDEQFFGPGTRLTVL.

The chain employs TRBV20-1 and TRBJ2-3; TRBD1 aligns across 9 bases. The V and J ends lost 6 bases and 5 bases, in that order; junction bases with no gene match: 12. The CDR3 runs to 15 residues. Germline V gives CDR1 DFQATT, CDR2 SNEGSKA (reference sequence). The CDR3 nucleotides are TGCAGTGCCCATTCAGTACAGGGGGCTGTAGATACGCAGTATTTT. It encodes CSAHSVQGAVDTQYF.

The CDR3 region has the DNA TGCGCCAGCAGCTTGAGTTTGACTAGCGGGTCCAAAAATGAGCAGTTCTTC. It encodes CASSLSLTSGSKNEQFF. The chain carries TRBV5-1 and TRBJ2-1; 10 bases are shared with TRBD2. Germline-derived CDR1 and CDR2 are SGHRS and YFSETQ. The CDR3 loop spans 17 amino acids. V trimming: 1 base; J trimming: 7 bases; junction bases outside the gene matches: 11.

The chain recombines TRBV11-2 with TRBJ2-1; 15 bases align to TRBD2. CDR3 length: 18 amino acids. Germline V lookup: CDR1 SGHAT, CDR2 FQNNGV. Germline trimming cut 1 base from V and 4 bases from J; bases unmatched to any gene: 5. CDR3 loop: CASSLGGLAGGPYNEQFF. The CDR3 region has the DNA TGTGCCAGCAGCTTAGGGGGACTAGCGGGGGGCCCATACAATGAGCAGTTCTTC. The full variable domain, rest sourced from reference TRBV11-2 and TRBJ2-1, is EAGVAQSPRYKIIEKRQSVAFWCNPISGHATLYWYQQILGQGPKLLIQFQNNGVVDDSQLPKDRFSAERLKGVDSTLKIQPAKLEDSAVYLCASSLGGLAGGPYNEQFFGPGTRLTVL.

The V call is TRBV29-1, the J call TRBJ1-1, with D possibly being TRBD1 (5 bases). V lost 3 bases to trimming and J lost 1 base, with 9 bases between them. Germline V lookup: CDR1 SQVTM, CDR2 ANQGSEA. The CDR3 contains 13 residues. The CDR3, as DNA: TGCAGCGTTGAGAGTCAGGGGAACACTGAAGCTTTCTTT. Amino acid sequence: CSVESQGNTEAFF. Together with reference TRBV29-1 and TRBJ1-1, the CDR3 gives the full variable domain: SAVISQKPSRDICQRGTSLTIQCQVDSQVTMMFWYRQQPGQSLTLIATANQGSEATYESGFVIDKFPISRPNLTFSTLTVSNMSPEDSSIYLCSVESQGNTEAFFGQGTRLTVV.

A few counts support this clonotype. The chain recombines TRBV20-1 with TRBJ2-7; 8 nucleotides align to TRBD1. This CDR3 has 12 amino acids. After removal of 4 bases from V and 7 bases from J, the junction contained 6 bases not matched to a gene. Per germline, CDR1 DFQATT and CDR2 SNEGSKA (reference sequence). The CDR3 region has the DNA TGCAGTGCTACCGGACAGGGTTTGGAGCAGTACGTC. Encoded protein: CSATGQGLEQYV.

This clonotype has just a few counts. This chain links TRBV5-5 with TRBJ2-2; 13 nucleotides line up with TRBD2. Germline V gene data show CDR1 as SGHKS and CDR2 as YYEKEE (reference sequence). This CDR3 has 16 amino acids. Trimming cost V 6 bases and J 6 bases; bases outside gene matches: 8. CDR3 protein: CASNGLAGEKAGELFF. CDR3 DNA sequence: TGTGCCAGCAACGGACTAGCGGGAGAAAAGGCCGGGGAGCTGTTTTTT. The whole variable domain, remainder taken from reference TRBV5-5 and TRBJ2-2, is DAGVTQSPTHLIKTRGQQVTLRCSPISGHKSVSWYQQVLGQGPQFIFQYYEKEERGRGNFPDRFSARQFPNYSSELNVNALLLGDSALYLCASNGLAGEKAGELFFGEGSRLTVL.

This sequence joins TRBV24-1 and TRBJ2-2, with TRBD2 matching over 9 bases. From germline, CDR1 is KGHDR and CDR2 SFDVKD. This CDR3 contains 15 residues. J was trimmed by 0 bases and V by 8 bases; bases with no gene match: 3. The CDR3 coding sequence is TGTGCCACCAAGCGGGGGGCTTCGAACACCGGGGAGCTGTTTTTT. It is translated as CATKRGASNTGELFF.

This clonotype appeared many times. The chain carries TRBV9 and TRBJ2-1; 13 bases are a match to TRBD2. The CDR3 has 15 amino acids. V lost 4 bases to trimming and J lost 7 bases; unmatched junction nucleotides: 5. CDR1 SGDLS and CDR2 YYNGEE come from the germline V gene. The CDR3, as DNA: TGTGCCAGCAGCCCCCGGACTAGCGGGGGTAATGAGCAGTTCTTC. Encoded protein: CASSPRTSGGNEQFF.

The chain has TRBV5-1 and TRBJ2-2; 12 bases match TRBD1. The junction had 2 bases not matched to a gene; V was cut back by 4 bases and J by 7 bases. The CDR3 runs to 14 residues. CDR1 and CDR2 from the germline V gene are SGHRS and YFSETQ. This chain's CDR3 is CASSGTGGYGELFF. DNA for the CDR3: TGCGCCAGCAGCGGGACAGGGGGCTACGGGGAGCTGTTTTTT.

The chain couples TRBV6-1 to TRBJ2-7; 10 nucleotides align to TRBD2. Germline V lookup: CDR1 MNHNS, CDR2 SASEGT. The V segment lost 1 base and the J segment 4 bases; nucleotides outside the gene matches: 4. This CDR3 region has 15 residues. The CDR3 nucleotides are TGTGCCAGCAGTGAAGAACTAGCGGGGTTATACGAGCAGTACTTC. Residues: CASSEELAGLYEQYF.

V is TRBV7-9 and J is TRBJ2-7; D is undetermined. This CDR3 has 12 amino acids. V lost 3 bases, J lost 2 bases, and 5 bases lay in between. Germline CDR1 is SEHNR and CDR2 is FQNEAQ (reference sequence). CDR3: CASSFDAYEQYF. CDR3 DNA sequence: TGTGCCAGCAGCTTTGACGCCTACGAGCAGTACTTC.

The chain recombines TRBV12-3 or TRBV12-4 with TRBJ2-5, with D perhaps TRBD1 (5 bases). V was trimmed by 6 bases and J by 2 bases, leaving 7 bases between them. This CDR3 is built from 12 residues. The CDR3 DNA reads TGTGCCAGCAGGAGACAGCAAGAGACCCAGTACTTC. It translates to CASRRQQETQYF.

This clonotype came up a few times. This chain links TRBV15 with TRBJ1-1, with no clear D. V was trimmed by 0 bases and J by 7 bases, leaving 9 bases between them. Germline V gene data show CDR1 as LNHNV and CDR2 as YYDKDF (reference sequence). The CDR3 runs 13 residues. In DNA, the CDR3 is TGTGCCACCAGCAGAGATAAGGGCTTTGAAGCTTTCTTT. Translation: CATSRDKGFEAFF.

This clonotype was counted only a few times. This chain uses TRBV4-2 with TRBJ2-1; 8 bases match TRBD1. The V gene's germline CDR1 is LGHNA and CDR2 YNFKEQ. V dropped 0 bases and J dropped 7; count of bases not matched to a gene: 8. CDR3 length: 16 amino acids. The CDR3 DNA follows: TGTGCCAGCAGCCAAGATTTGCAGGGGGCAAGGAATGAGCAGTTCTTC. It specifies CASSQDLQGARNEQFF.

The V gene is TRBV20-1, the J gene TRBJ2-5; D is tentatively TRBD1 or TRBD2 (5 bases each). Deletions cut 4 bases from V and 0 bases from J, with 12 bases between. Looked up from germline, CDR1 is DFQATT and CDR2 is SNEGSKA (reference sequence). This CDR3 contains 14 residues. The CDR3 region has the DNA TGCAGTGCTATTCGGGGCCAGTACCAAGAGACCCAGTACTTC. Translated, it gives CSAIRGQYQETQYF.

This clonotype was observed a few times. DNA of the CDR3: TGTGCCAGCAGCTTACCCACGAATAGGGGCACTGAAGCTTTCTTT. Its translation: CASSLPTNRGTEAFF. The chain is built from TRBV7-9 and TRBJ1-1; a possible D gene is TRBD1 (5 bases). This CDR3 region has 15 residues. Trimming pared 2 bases from V and 4 bases from J, leaving 14 bases between. Germline lookup yields CDR1 SEHNR and CDR2 FQNEAQ (reference sequence).

The genes are TRBV7-3 and TRBJ2-2; 11 nucleotides match TRBD2. Germline V lookup: CDR1 SGHTA, CDR2 FQGTGA. The CDR3 contains 16 residues. The junction had 5 bases not matched to a gene; V was cut back by 4 bases and J by 4 bases. The CDR3 DNA reads TGTGCCAGCAGCTGGGCTCTAGCGGGAGGCACCGGGGAGCTGTTTTTT. Protein product: CASSWALAGGTGELFF.

This clonotype has more than one count but fewer than ten. V usage is TRBV24-1 and J usage is TRBJ2-1; D possibly corresponds to TRBD2 (5 bases). Trimming took off 5 bases at V and 2 bases at J, with 12 bases between the two ends. CDR3 length: 15 amino acids. Germline values: CDR1 KGHDR, CDR2 SFDVKD. The CDR3 DNA reads as TGTGCCACCAGTGTTTCTAGCATGCCCTACAATGAGCAGTTCTTC. As protein: CATSVSSMPYNEQFF.

The chain has TRBV10-3 and TRBJ1-1; D is perhaps TRBD1 (5 bases). The germline V gene has CDR1 ENHRY and CDR2 SYGVKD. This CDR3 is built from 15 residues. Trimming removed 1 base at V and 3 bases at J, with 12 bases between. The CDR3: CAISEFEGTDTEAFF. The CDR3 bases are TGTGCCATCAGTGAGTTTGAGGGGACCGACACTGAAGCTTTCTTT.

This clonotype appeared a few times. The chain is built from TRBV12-3 or TRBV12-4 and TRBJ2-1, with TRBD1 matching over 7 bases. The CDR3 extends over 15 amino acids. With 6 bases clipped from V and 3 bases from J, the junction kept 8 bases outside the gene matches. CDR3 in amino acids: CASSQSGQSYNEQFF. The DNA for the CDR3 is TGTGCCAGCAGCCAATCGGGACAGAGCTACAATGAGCAGTTCTTC.

V usage is TRBV9 and J usage is TRBJ2-5, with 7 positions matching TRBD2. Losses at the gene ends were 0 bases for V and 2 bases for J; bases not matched to a gene: 7. Germline V gene lookup returns CDR1 SGDLS and CDR2 YYNGEE. This CDR3 comprises 16 residues. CDR3 region: CASSVGSSGSQETQYF. CDR3 sequence (DNA): TGTGCCAGCAGCGTAGGCAGTAGCGGGTCACAAGAGACCCAGTACTTC.

The chain employs TRBV6-6 and TRBJ2-7; TRBD2 aligns across 12 bases. Germline values: CDR1 MNHNY, CDR2 SVGAGI (reference sequence). This CDR3 has 13 amino acids. The V gene end was trimmed by 6 bases and the J gene end by 5 bases; junction bases not matched to a gene: 2. This chain's CDR3 is CASSRLAGDEQYV. DNA of the CDR3: TGTGCCAGCAGCCGACTAGCGGGGGACGAGCAGTACGTC.

The chain uses TRBV6-2 or TRBV6-3 and TRBJ2-1; D is perhaps TRBD2 (6 bases). The CDR3 contains 13 residues. The germline gives CDR1 MNHEY, CDR2 SVGEGT. V dropped 11 bases and J dropped 5 bases, with 16 bases sitting between them. CDR3 protein: CAGWAGIHNEQFF. In DNA form, the CDR3 reads TGTGCCGGGTGGGCGGGGATTCACAATGAGCAGTTCTTC.